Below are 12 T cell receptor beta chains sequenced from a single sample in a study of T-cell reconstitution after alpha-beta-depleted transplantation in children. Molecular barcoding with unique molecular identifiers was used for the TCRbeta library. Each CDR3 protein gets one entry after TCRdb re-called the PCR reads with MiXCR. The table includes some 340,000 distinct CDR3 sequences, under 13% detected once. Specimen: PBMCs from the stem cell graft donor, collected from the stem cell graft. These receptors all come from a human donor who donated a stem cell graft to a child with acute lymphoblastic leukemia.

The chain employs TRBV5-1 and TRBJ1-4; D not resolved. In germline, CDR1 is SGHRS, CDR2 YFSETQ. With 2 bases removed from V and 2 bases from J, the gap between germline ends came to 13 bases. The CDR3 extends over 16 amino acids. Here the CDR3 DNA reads TGCGCCAGCAGCTTCAACCGGGCTGGGACTAATGAAAAACTGTTTTTT. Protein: CASSFNRAGTNEKLFF.

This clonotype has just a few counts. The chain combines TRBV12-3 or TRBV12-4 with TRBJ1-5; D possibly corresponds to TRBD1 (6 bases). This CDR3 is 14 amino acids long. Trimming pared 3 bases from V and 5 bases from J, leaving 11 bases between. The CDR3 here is CASSLTGRHQPQHF. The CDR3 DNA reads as TGTGCCAGCAGTTTGACAGGAAGGCATCAGCCCCAGCATTTT.

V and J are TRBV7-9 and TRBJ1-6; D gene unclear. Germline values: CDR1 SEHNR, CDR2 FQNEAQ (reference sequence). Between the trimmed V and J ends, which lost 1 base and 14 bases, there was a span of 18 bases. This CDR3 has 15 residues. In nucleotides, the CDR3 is TGTGCCAGCAGCTTAGATGCCATCCATATACAAACCCTCCACTTT. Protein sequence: CASSLDAIHIQTLHF.

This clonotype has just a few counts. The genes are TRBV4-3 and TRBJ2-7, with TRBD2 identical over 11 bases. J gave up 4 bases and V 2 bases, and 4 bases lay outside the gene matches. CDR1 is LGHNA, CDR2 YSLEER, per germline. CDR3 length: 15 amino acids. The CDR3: CASSQTSGSEYEQYF. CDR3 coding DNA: TGCGCCAGCAGCCAAACTAGCGGGAGCGAGTACGAGCAGTACTTC.

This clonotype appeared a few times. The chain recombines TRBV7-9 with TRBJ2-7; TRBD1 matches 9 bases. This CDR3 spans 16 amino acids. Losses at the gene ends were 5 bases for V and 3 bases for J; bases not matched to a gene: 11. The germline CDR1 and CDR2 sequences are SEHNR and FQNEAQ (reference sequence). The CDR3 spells CASSPAQGALNYEQYF. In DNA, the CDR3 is TGTGCCAGCAGCCCAGCACAGGGGGCCCTGAACTACGAGCAGTACTTC.

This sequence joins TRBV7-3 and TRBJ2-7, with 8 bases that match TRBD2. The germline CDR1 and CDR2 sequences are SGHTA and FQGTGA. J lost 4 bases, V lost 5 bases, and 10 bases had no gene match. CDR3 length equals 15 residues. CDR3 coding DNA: TGTGCCAGCAGCACCCGGGGACTAGGTCCTTACGAGCAGTACTTC. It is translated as CASSTRGLGPYEQYF.

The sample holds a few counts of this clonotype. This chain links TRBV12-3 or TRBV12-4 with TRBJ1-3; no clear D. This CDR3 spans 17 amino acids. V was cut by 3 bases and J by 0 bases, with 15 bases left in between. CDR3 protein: CASSFLYDRVSGNTIYF. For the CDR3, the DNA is TGTGCCAGCAGTTTCTTATATGACCGCGTCTCTGGAAACACCATATATTTT.

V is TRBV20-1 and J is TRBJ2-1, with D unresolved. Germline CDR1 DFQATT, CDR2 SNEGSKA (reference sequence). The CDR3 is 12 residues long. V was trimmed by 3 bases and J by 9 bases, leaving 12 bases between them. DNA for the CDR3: TGCAGTGCTAGTTCTGGAGAAGGTGAGCAGTTCTTC. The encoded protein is CSASSGEGEQFF.

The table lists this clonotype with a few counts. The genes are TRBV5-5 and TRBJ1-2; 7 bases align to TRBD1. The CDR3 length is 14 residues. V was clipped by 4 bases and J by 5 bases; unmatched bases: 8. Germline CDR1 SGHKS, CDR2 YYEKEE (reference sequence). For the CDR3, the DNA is TGTGCCAGCAGCCCGGTAGGGACAGTTTATGGCTACACCTTC. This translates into CASSPVGTVYGYTF.

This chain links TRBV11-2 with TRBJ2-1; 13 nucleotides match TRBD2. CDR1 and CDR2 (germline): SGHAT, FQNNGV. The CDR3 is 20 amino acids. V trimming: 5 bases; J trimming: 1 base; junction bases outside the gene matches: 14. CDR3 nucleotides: TGTGCCAGCAGCCCGGAGCCCGGACTAGCGGGAGTTATGTCCTACAATGAGCAGTTCTTC. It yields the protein CASSPEPGLAGVMSYNEQFF.

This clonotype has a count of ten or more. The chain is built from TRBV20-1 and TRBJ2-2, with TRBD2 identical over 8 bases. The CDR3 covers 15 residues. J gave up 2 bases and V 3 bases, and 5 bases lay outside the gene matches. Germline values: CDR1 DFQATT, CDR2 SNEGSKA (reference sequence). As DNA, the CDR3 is TGCAGTGCTAGTGCTAGCGGGTATAACACCGGGGAGCTGTTTTTT. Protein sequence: CSASASGYNTGELFF.

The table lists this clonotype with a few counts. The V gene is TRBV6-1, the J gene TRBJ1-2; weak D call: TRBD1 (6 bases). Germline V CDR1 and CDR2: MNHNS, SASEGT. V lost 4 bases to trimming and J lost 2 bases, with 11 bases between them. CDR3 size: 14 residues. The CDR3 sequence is CASSGGQINYGYTF. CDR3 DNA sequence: TGTGCCAGCAGTGGGGGGCAGATCAACTATGGCTACACCTTC.